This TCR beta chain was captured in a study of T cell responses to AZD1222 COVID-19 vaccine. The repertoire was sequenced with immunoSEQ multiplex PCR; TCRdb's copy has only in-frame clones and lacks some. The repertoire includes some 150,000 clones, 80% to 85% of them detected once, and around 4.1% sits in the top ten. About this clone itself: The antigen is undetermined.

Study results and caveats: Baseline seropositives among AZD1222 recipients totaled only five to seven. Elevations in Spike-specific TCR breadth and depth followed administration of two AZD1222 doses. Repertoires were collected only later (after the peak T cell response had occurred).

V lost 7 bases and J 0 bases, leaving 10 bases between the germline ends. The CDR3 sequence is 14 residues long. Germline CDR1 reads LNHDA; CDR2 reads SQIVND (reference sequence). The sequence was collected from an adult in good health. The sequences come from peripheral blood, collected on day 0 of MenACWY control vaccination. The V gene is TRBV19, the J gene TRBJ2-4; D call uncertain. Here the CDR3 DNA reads TGTGCCAGTAAGGGTACGTTAGCCAAAAACATTCAGTACTTC. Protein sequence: CASKGTLAKNIQYF. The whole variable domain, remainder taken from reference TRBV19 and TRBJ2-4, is DGGITQSPKYLFRKEGQNVTLSCEQNLNHDAMYWYRQDPGQGLRLIYYSQIVNDFQKGDIAEGYSVSREKKESFPLTVTSAQKNPTAFYLCASKGTLAKNIQYFGAGTRLSVL.